This T cell receptor beta chain was observed in a study of regulatory T cells in long-lasting Graves disease. Stated time point: newly diagnosed GD, antithyroid drugs for less than 3 months. The TCR library was prepared using RNA isolated from PBMCs. General study findings and limits: Persistent Graves' patients showed reduced TCR diversity versus newly diagnosed patients.

This clonotype was counted many times. Its cognate antigen is unknown. Through Arm-PCR of CDR3 regions and iRepertoire HTBI primers, TCR beta libraries were built. From the multiplex PCR reads, TCRdb called clonotypes with MiXCR, one entry per CDR3 protein. The sample includes about 240,000 distinct CDR3 sequences, around 20% of them seen just once. The germline V gene has CDR1 DFQATT and CDR2 SNEGSKA (reference sequence). Trimming at V came to 5 bases and at J to 3 bases, leaving 3 bases not matched to a gene. This CDR3 comprises 14 residues. This clonotype was sampled from a female donor with Graves disease. The chain is built from TRBV20-1 and TRBJ2-5, with TRBD2 identical over 13 bases. The input for sequencing was peripheral blood mononuclear cells (PBMCs), taken at new diagnosis, from a patient treated with antithyroid drugs. The CDR3 DNA follows: TGCAGTGCTTCCGGGACTAGCGGGGAAGAGACCCAGTACTTC. Protein product: CSASGTSGEETQYF.